Shown below are 32 T cell receptor beta chains from a single sample sequenced in a study of cytomegalovirus exposure and HLA in healthy donors. The PCR ran on 60 Vbeta and 13 Jbeta primers. Sequencing used immunoSEQ multiplex PCR; TCRdb keeps in-frame clones, though not all of them. The sample consists of approximately 100,000 clones, 75% of them appearing once. The sequenced sample consisted of PBMCs. The receptors were gathered from a male donor in good health and CMV-seropositive.

The chain combines TRBV7-9 with TRBJ1-1; D is possibly TRBD1 (5 bases). Trimming took 10 bases from V and 5 from J, leaving 23 bases between them. The CDR3 covers 15 residues. The V gene's germline CDR1 is SEHNR and CDR2 FQNEAQ (reference sequence). CDR3 in DNA: TGTGCCATTGGACACGGCCTAGTGGGAGGAACTGAAGCTTTCTTT. It encodes CAIGHGLVGGTEAFF.

V is TRBV7-2 and J is TRBJ1-5, with 9 bases fitting TRBD1. CDR1 is SGHTA, CDR2 FQGNSA, per germline. The ends lost 5 bases at V and 7 bases at J; junction bases unmatched: 12. The CDR3 loop spans 16 amino acids. In DNA, the CDR3 is TGTGCCAGCAGCGGTCCCGGGACAGGGCCGAACCAGCCCCAGCATTTT. As protein: CASSGPGTGPNQPQHF.

To note about this clone: Within the sample, other DNA sequences also encode this same CDR3. The rearrangement joins TRBV9 to TRBJ1-3; TRBD1 agrees at 7 bases. From germline, CDR1 is SGDLS and CDR2 YYNGEE. The trim removed 3 bases at V and 0 bases at J, leaving 6 bases unmatched. This CDR3 comprises 16 residues. The CDR3 DNA sequence: TGTGCCAGCAGCGCTTACAGGGGATACTCTGGAAACACCATATATTTT. Translated: CASSAYRGYSGNTIYF.

The chain has TRBV27 and TRBJ2-1; 8 positions agree with TRBD1. Trimming cost V 4 bases and J 5 bases; bases outside gene matches: 4. This CDR3 comprises 14 residues. Germline V gene data show CDR1 as MNHEY and CDR2 as SMNVEV (reference sequence). CDR3 sequence: CASSWDRHNNEQFF. The CDR3 nucleotides read TGTGCCAGCAGTTGGGACAGGCATAACAATGAGCAGTTCTTC.

CDR3 sequence (DNA): TGTGCCTGGATGGGAGAGACAGATACGCAGTATTTT. Translation: CAWMGETDTQYF. This chain joins TRBV30 and TRBJ2-3, with a possible D match to TRBD2 (5 bases). CDR1 GTSNPN and CDR2 SVGIG come from the germline V gene (reference sequence). Trimming left V 4 bases short and J 3 bases short, with 8 bases between. The CDR3 is made up of 12 amino acids.

The chain joins TRBV9 to TRBJ2-7, with D tentatively TRBD2 (6 bases). The CDR3 extends over 15 amino acids. Germline V gives CDR1 SGDLS, CDR2 YYNGEE. The V end lost 0 bases, the J end lost 3 bases, and 13 bases lay between the germline ends. This CDR3 reads CASSVAGGGNYEQYF. CDR3 DNA: TGTGCCAGCAGCGTAGCTGGTGGAGGGAACTACGAGCAGTACTTC. The variable domain in full, with the rest retrieved from reference TRBV9 and TRBJ2-7, is DSGVTQTPKHLITATGQRVTLRCSPRSGDLSVYWYQQSLDQGLQFLIQYYNGEERAKGNILERFSAQQFPDLHSELNLSSLELGDSALYFCASSVAGGGNYEQYFGPGTRLTVT.

Only a few counts were recorded for this clone. The gene calls are TRBV28 and TRBJ2-5; unclear D gene. There are 12 residues in the CDR3. Deletions cut 8 bases from V and 3 bases from J, with 10 bases between. Germline V gene sequence: CDR1 MDHEN, CDR2 SYDVKM. CDR3 nucleotides: TGTGCCAGCCAAACAACCAAAGAGACCCAGTACTTC. It yields the protein CASQTTKETQYF.

The chain couples TRBV5-4 to TRBJ2-7; TRBD2 matches 9 bases. Trimming removed 3 bases from V and 4 bases from J; junction bases left unmatched: 11. The CDR3 is made up of 16 amino acids. In germline, CDR1 is SGHNT, CDR2 YYREEE (reference sequence). The CDR3 region is CASSYKSGGTDYEQYF. The DNA for the CDR3 is TGTGCCAGCAGCTACAAGAGCGGGGGGACTGATTACGAGCAGTACTTC. Looking up the rest from reference TRBV5-4 and TRBJ2-7 gives the full variable domain: ETGVTQSPTHLIKTRGQQVTLRCSSQSGHNTVSWYQQALGQGPQFIFQYYREEENGRGNFPPRFSGLQFPNYSSELNVNALELDDSALYLCASSYKSGGTDYEQYFGPGTRLTVT.

The chain employs TRBV9 and TRBJ2-7, with D possibly TRBD2 on 7 matching bases. V shed 2 bases and J shed 0 bases, with 15 bases lying between them. This CDR3 spans 16 amino acids. The germline V gene has CDR1 SGDLS and CDR2 YYNGEE. The CDR3 sequence is CASSVYEGGSSYEQYF. The CDR3 region has the DNA TGTGCCAGCAGCGTTTATGAGGGGGGGAGCTCCTACGAGCAGTACTTC.

The chain combines TRBV19 with TRBJ1-2, with 7 nucleotides matching TRBD1. Trimming removed 5 bases from V and 8 bases from J; junction bases left unmatched: 8. The CDR3 consists of 13 residues. Per the germline V gene, CDR1 is LNHDA and CDR2 is SQIVND (reference sequence). CDR3 DNA: TGTGCCAGTAGTGCCGACAGGGTGCGGGGCTACACCTTC. As protein: CASSADRVRGYTF.

The chain is built from TRBV9 and TRBJ2-3; TRBD2 matches at 10 bases. The trim removed 1 base at V and 0 bases at J, leaving 5 bases unmatched. CDR1 is SGDLS, CDR2 YYNGEE, per germline. This CDR3 has 17 amino acids. The CDR3 region has the DNA TGTGCCAGCAGCGTAAGCGGGGGGGATCGGAGCACAGATACGCAGTATTTT. Its translation: CASSVSGGDRSTDTQYF.

The chain employs TRBV6-5 and TRBJ2-7; 7 nucleotides line up with TRBD1. The trim removed 5 bases at V and 2 bases at J, leaving 9 bases unmatched. The V gene's germline CDR1 is MNHEY and CDR2 SVGAGI. The CDR3 is made up of 15 amino acids. CDR3 region: CASSHNRGPPYEQYF. DNA of the CDR3: TGTGCCAGCAGTCACAACAGGGGACCACCCTACGAGCAGTACTTC.

The chain uses TRBV19 and TRBJ1-2, with 10 nucleotides matching TRBD1. This CDR3 comprises 14 residues. Germline CDR1 and CDR2: LNHDA and SQIVND (reference sequence). Trimming cost V 5 bases and J 4 bases; bases outside gene matches: 4. The CDR3, as DNA: TGTGCCAGTAGTCCGACAGGGGGCGGCTATGGCTACACCTTC. As protein: CASSPTGGGYGYTF.

This clone was picked up one time. Mismatch with germline at one junction end may stem from a read error. The chain links TRBV7-2 to TRBJ1-5; D remains unclear. Germline lookup yields CDR1 SGHTA and CDR2 FQGNSA. The CDR3 runs to 16 residues. The DNA of the CDR3 is TGTGCCAGCAGCTTAGCAACGGTCTATAGCAATCAGCCCCAGAATTTT. Translated: CASSLATVYSNQPQNF.

The chain recombines TRBV5-6 with TRBJ1-5; TRBD1 aligns across 10 bases. V shed 5 bases, J shed 9 bases, and the junction held 11 bases outside the gene matches. Germline V lookup: CDR1 SGHDT, CDR2 YYEEEE. This CDR3 region has 15 residues. CDR3: CASSLGQGRFWPQHF. Here the CDR3 DNA reads TGTGCCAGCAGTCTGGGACAGGGGCGTTTCTGGCCCCAGCATTTT. The full variable domain, its missing parts supplied by reference TRBV5-6 and TRBJ1-5, is DAGVTQSPTHLIKTRGQQVTLRCSPKSGHDTVSWYQQALGQGPQFIFQYYEEEERQRGNFPDRFSGHQFPNYSSELNVNALLLGDSALYLCASSLGQGRFWPQHFGDGTRLSIL.

This chain links TRBV5-1 with TRBJ1-1; no clear D. The V gene's germline CDR1 is SGHRS and CDR2 YFSETQ. The CDR3 extends over 15 amino acids. V was clipped by 3 bases and J by 2 bases, with 14 bases between them. The CDR3 loop reads CASSSAPGLNTEAFF. The CDR3 nucleotides are TGCGCCAGCAGCTCCGCTCCAGGACTTAACACTGAAGCTTTCTTT.

This rearrangement joins TRBV7-2 to TRBJ2-2; possible D gene TRBD2, 6 bases. The V gene's germline CDR1 is SGHTA and CDR2 FQGNSA. The CDR3 loop spans 15 amino acids. Trimming took off 4 bases at V and 5 bases at J, with 14 bases between the two ends. CDR3 in DNA: TGTGCCAGCAGCTCACGGGACTTAGCTACCGGGGAGCTGTTTTTT. This codes for CASSSRDLATGELFF.

The chain joins TRBV28 to TRBJ2-3; possible D gene TRBD2, 7 bases. Germline lookup yields CDR1 MDHEN and CDR2 SYDVKM. This CDR3 contains 14 residues. Deletions cut 6 bases from V and 5 bases from J, with 15 bases between. DNA for the CDR3: TGTGCCAGCAGCGAGGGGGGGCTCGTAGATACGCAGTATTTT. It specifies CASSEGGLVDTQYF.

The V and J genes are TRBV4-3 and TRBJ1-3; tentative D call: TRBD1 (5 bases). V was pared by 4 bases and J by 4 bases, with 11 bases between. CDR3 length: 14 residues. In germline, CDR1 is LGHNA, CDR2 YSLEER. The CDR3 nucleotides are TGCGCCAGCAGCCCCGACAGTACCGGAAACACCATATATTTT. It encodes CASSPDSTGNTIYF.

The V and J genes are TRBV5-1 and TRBJ2-2; 10 nucleotides agree with TRBD2. With V trimmed by 3 bases and J by 1 base, 3 bases remained unmatched. Germline values: CDR1 SGHRS, CDR2 YFSETQ. This CDR3 is built from 16 residues. The CDR3 loop reads CASSWRLAGNTGELFF. The CDR3 bases are TGCGCCAGCAGCTGGCGACTAGCGGGGAACACCGGGGAGCTGTTTTTT.

The chain joins TRBV6-5 to TRBJ2-7; D is uncertain. Trimming removed 7 bases from V and 2 bases from J, with 18 bases in between. This CDR3 is 15 amino acids long. The V gene's germline CDR1 is MNHEY and CDR2 SVGAGI. The CDR3, as DNA: TGTGCCAGCACCCCATCCGTCAGGCCAACCTACGAGCAGTACTTC. This translates into CASTPSVRPTYEQYF.

The chain uses TRBV20-1 and TRBJ1-3; D gene unclear. Looked up from germline, CDR1 is DFQATT and CDR2 is SNEGSKA (reference sequence). This CDR3 has 11 residues. V was pared by 7 bases and J by 0 bases, with 4 bases between. CDR3 coding DNA: TGCAGTGTTAACTCTGGAAACACCATATATTTT. It translates to CSVNSGNTIYF.

The chain uses TRBV5-1 and TRBJ2-7; maybe TRBD1 (5 bases). The V end lost 4 bases, the J end lost 7 bases, and 27 bases lay between the germline ends. The CDR3 has 17 residues. The germline V gene has CDR1 SGHRS and CDR2 YFSETQ. DNA for the CDR3: TGCGCCAGCAGCCTAAGACTCCAAGGGGCATCTAAACGGGAGCAGTACTTC. This gives the protein CASSLRLQGASKREQYF.

This clone was counted a few times. Its ends do not fully match the called genes, so a read error is possible. The rearrangement links TRBV6-5 to TRBJ1-5; TRBD1 matches at 8 bases. This CDR3 is built from 15 residues. The V gene's germline CDR1 is MNHEY and CDR2 SVGAGI. CDR3 DNA sequence: TGTGCCAGCAGTGGGACAGGTCGAAGCAATCAGCCCCAGAATTTT. Translating it yields CASSGTGRSNQPQNF.

This clone was detected a few times. The chain is built from TRBV20-1 and TRBJ1-1; no reliable D call. The CDR3 is made up of 11 amino acids. In germline, CDR1 is DFQATT, CDR2 SNEGSKA (reference sequence). Written as DNA, the CDR3 is TGCAGCGTACAGCTGAACACTGAAGCTTTCTTT. Its translation is CSVQLNTEAFF.

The V and J genes are TRBV21-1 and TRBJ1-1. TRBV21-1 is deemed a pseudogene. The CDR3 is 14 amino acids. CDR3 DNA sequence: TGTGCCAGCGCAAGGGCGGGGGGCAGGACTGAAGCTTTCTTT. Protein product: CASARAGGRTEAFF.

The gene calls are TRBV29-1 and TRBJ1-1; D not certain. The V end was cut by 3 bases, the J end by 1 base, with 3 bases between. Germline V gene data show CDR1 as SQVTM and CDR2 as ANQGSEA. The CDR3 has 11 residues. CDR3 residues: CSVDGNTEAFF. Here the CDR3 DNA reads TGCAGCGTTGACGGGAACACTGAAGCTTTCTTT.

The chain joins TRBV30 to TRBJ2-3, with a possible D match to TRBD1 (6 bases). This CDR3 contains 14 residues. Trimming took 0 bases from V and 9 from J, leaving 16 bases between them. The germline V gene encodes CDR1 GTSNPN and CDR2 SVGIG (reference sequence). The CDR3 sequence is CAWSVGGQQRTQYF. CDR3 nucleotides: TGTGCCTGGAGTGTAGGCGGACAGCAGCGAACGCAGTATTTT.

The V call is TRBV25-1, the J call TRBJ2-1, with TRBD1 as a possible D gene (7 bases). Germline-derived CDR1 and CDR2 are MGHDK and SYGVNS. The length of the CDR3 is 14 residues. Trimming cost V 3 bases and J 7 bases, with 13 bases left between them. CDR3 nucleotides: TGTGCCAGCAGTGAGGTCCCAGGGGGGAATGAGCAGTTCTTC. This translates into CASSEVPGGNEQFF. Together with reference TRBV25-1 and TRBJ2-1, the CDR3 gives the full variable domain: EADIYQTPRYLVIGTGKKITLECSQTMGHDKMYWYQQDPGMELHLIHYSYGVNSTEKGDLSSESTVSRIRTEHFPLTLESARPSHTSQYLCASSEVPGGNEQFFGPGTRLTVL.

This chain uses TRBV30 with TRBJ1-1; tentatively, D is TRBD1 (6 bases). Germline V CDR1 and CDR2: GTSNPN, SVGIG (reference sequence). The CDR3 has 19 residues. With 1 base removed from V and 0 bases from J, the gap between germline ends came to 24 bases. The CDR3: CAWSGVRGSSTPMNTEAFF. The CDR3 DNA sequence: TGTGCCTGGAGTGGGGTCAGGGGATCGTCGACCCCCATGAACACTGAAGCTTTCTTT.

The chain employs TRBV27 and TRBJ1-3; 8 positions agree with TRBD1. The germline V gene has CDR1 MNHEY and CDR2 SMNVEV (reference sequence). V lost 8 bases to trimming and J lost 4 bases; unmatched junction nucleotides: 10. CDR3 size: 15 residues. CDR3 sequence (DNA): TGTGCCAGCTGTCCCACAGGGGGATCCGGAAACACCATATATTTT. Protein sequence: CASCPTGGSGNTIYF.

The chain links TRBV6-1 to TRBJ2-2; D is undetermined. The CDR3 extends over 13 amino acids. Germline-derived CDR1 and CDR2 are MNHNS and SASEGT. V lost 4 bases and J lost 5, with 8 bases in between. CDR3 bases: TGTGCCAGCAGTGTGCTAATTACCGGGGAGCTGTTTTTT. Encoded protein: CASSVLITGELFF.